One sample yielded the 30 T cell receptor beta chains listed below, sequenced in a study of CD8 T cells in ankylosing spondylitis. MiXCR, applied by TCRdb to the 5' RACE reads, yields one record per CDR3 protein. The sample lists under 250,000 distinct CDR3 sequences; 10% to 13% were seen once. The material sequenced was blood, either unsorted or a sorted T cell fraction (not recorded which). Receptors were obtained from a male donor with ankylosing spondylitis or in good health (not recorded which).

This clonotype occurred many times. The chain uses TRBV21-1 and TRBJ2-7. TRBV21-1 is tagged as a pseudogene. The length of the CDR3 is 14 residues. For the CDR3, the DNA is TGTGCCAGCAGCAAATGGACCGGATCCTACGAGCAGTACTTC. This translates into CASSKWTGSYEQYF.

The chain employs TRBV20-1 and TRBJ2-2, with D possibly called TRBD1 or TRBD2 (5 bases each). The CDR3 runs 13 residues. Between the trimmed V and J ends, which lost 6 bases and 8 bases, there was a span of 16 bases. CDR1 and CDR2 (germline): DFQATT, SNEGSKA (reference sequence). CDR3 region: CSARDGGLGELFF. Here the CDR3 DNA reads TGCAGTGCCCGGGACGGTGGACTGGGGGAGCTGTTTTTT.

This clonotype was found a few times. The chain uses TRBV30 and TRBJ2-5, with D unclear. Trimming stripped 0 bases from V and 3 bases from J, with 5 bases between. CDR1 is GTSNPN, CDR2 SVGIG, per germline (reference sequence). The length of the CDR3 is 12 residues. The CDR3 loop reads CAWSVIEETQYF. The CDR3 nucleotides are TGTGCCTGGAGTGTAATCGAAGAGACCCAGTACTTC.

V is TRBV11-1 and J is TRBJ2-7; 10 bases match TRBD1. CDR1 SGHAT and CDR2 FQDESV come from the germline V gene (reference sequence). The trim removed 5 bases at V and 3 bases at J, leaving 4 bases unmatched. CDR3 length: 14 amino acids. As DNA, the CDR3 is TGTGCCAGCAGCCAGTGGACAGGGGGCTACGAGCAGTACTTC. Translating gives CASSQWTGGYEQYF.

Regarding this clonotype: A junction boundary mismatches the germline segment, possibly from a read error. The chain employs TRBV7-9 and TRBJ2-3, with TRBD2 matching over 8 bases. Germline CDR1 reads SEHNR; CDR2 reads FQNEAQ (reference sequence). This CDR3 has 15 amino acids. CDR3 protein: CGSSTTSGLTDTQYF. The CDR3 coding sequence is TGTGGCAGCAGCACTACTAGCGGATTGACAGATACGCAGTATTTT.

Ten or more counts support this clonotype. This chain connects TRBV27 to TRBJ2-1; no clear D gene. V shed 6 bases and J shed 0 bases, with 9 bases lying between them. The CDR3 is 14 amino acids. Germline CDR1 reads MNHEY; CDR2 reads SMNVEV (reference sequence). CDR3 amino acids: CASRTRSSYNEQFF. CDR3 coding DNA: TGTGCCAGCAGGACTCGCAGCTCCTACAATGAGCAGTTCTTC.

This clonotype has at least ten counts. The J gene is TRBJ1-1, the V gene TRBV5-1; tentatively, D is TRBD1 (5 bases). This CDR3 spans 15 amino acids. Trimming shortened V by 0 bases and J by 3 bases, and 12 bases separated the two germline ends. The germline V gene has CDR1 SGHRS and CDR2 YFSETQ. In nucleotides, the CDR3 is TGCGCCAGCAGCTTGGGGTCAGGGCTGGACACTGAAGCTTTCTTT. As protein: CASSLGSGLDTEAFF.

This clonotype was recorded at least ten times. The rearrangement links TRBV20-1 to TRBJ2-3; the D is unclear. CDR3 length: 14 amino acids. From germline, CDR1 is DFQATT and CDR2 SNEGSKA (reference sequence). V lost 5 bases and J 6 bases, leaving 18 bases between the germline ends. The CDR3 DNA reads TGCAGTGCTGGCTGGTTTTGGCGCCGGGATACGCAGTATTTT. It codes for CSAGWFWRRDTQYF.

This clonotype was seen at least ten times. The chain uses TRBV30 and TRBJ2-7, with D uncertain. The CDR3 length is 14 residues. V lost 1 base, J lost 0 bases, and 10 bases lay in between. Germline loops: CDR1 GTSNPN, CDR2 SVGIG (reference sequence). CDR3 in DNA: TGTGCCTGGAGTGCCCGTCTTGACTCCTACGAGCAGTACTTC. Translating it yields CAWSARLDSYEQYF.

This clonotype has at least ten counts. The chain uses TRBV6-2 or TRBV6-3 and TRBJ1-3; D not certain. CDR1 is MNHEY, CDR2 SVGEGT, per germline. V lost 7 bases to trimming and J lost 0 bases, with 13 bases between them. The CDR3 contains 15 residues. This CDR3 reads CASTQAQISGNTIYF. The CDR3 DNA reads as TGTGCCAGCACCCAGGCGCAGATCTCTGGAAACACCATATATTTT.

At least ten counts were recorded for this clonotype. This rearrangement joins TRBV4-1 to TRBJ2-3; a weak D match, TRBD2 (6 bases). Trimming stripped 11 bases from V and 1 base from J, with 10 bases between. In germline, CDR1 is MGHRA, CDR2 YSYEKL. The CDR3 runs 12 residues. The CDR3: CASEGRTDTQYF. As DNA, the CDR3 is TGCGCCTCGGAGGGACGCACAGATACGCAGTATTTT.

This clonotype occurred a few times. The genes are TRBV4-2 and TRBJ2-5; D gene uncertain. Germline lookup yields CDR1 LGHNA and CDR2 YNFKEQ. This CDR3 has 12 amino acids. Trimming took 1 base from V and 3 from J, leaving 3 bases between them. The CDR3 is CASSQGKETQYF. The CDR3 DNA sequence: TGTGCCAGCAGCCAAGGAAAAGAGACCCAGTACTTC.

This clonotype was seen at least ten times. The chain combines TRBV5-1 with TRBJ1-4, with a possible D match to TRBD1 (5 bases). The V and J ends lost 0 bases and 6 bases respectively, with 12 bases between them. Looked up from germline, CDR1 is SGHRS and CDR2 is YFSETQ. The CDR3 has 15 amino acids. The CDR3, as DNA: TGCGCCAGCAGCTTGGGGGGGGACTCCTATGAAAAACTGTTTTTT. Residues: CASSLGGDSYEKLFF.

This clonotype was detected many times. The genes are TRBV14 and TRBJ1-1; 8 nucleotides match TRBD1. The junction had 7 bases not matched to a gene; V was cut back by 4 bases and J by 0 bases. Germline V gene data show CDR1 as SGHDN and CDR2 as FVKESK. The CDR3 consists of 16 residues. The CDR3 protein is CASSPLRQGLNTEAFF. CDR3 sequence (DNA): TGTGCCAGCAGCCCGCTTCGACAGGGGCTGAACACTGAAGCTTTCTTT.

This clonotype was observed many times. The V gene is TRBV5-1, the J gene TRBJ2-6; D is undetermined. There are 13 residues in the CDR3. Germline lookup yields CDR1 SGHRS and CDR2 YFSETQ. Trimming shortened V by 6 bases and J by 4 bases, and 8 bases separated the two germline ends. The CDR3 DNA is TGCGCCAGCAAAGATCCGGGGGCCAACGTCCTGACTTTC. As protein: CASKDPGANVLTF. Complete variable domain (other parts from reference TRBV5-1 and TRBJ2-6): KAGVTQTPRYLIKTRGQQVTLSCSPISGHRSVSWYQQTPGQGLQFLFEYFSETQRNKGNFPGRFSGRQFSNSRSEMNVSTLELGDSALYLCASKDPGANVLTFGAGSRLTVL.

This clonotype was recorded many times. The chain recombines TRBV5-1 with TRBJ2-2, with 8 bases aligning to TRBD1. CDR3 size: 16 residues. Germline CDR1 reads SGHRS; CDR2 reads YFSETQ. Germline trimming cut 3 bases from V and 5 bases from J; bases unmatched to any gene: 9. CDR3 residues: CASSSGQGARTGELFF. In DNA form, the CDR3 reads TGCGCCAGCAGCTCCGGACAGGGCGCGAGAACCGGGGAGCTGTTTTTT.

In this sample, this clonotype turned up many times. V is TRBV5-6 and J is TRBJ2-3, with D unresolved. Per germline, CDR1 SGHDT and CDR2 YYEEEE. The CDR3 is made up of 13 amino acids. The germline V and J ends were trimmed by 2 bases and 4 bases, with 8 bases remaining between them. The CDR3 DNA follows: TGTGCCAGCAGCTTAGAAGGTGCAGATACGCAGTATTTT. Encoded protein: CASSLEGADTQYF.

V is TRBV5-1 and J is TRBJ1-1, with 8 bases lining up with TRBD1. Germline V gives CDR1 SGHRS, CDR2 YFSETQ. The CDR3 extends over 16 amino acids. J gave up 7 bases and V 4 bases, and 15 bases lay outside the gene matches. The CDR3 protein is CASSEDRANQGSEAFF. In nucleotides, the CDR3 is TGCGCCAGCAGCGAGGACAGGGCCAACCAAGGGAGTGAAGCTTTCTTT.

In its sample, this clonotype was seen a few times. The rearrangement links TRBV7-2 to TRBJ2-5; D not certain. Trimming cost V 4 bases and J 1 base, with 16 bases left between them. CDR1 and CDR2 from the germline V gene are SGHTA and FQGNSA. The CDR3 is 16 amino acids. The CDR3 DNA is TGTGCCAGCAGCTCAGCCACCCTGGGCGGCCAAGAGACCCAGTACTTC. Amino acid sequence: CASSSATLGGQETQYF.

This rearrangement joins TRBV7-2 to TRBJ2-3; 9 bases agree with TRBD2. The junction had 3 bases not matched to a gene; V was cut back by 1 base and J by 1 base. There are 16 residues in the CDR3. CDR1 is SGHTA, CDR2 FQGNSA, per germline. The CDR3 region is CASSLGIAGGTDTQYF. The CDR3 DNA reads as TGTGCCAGCAGCTTAGGAATAGCGGGGGGCACAGATACGCAGTATTTT.

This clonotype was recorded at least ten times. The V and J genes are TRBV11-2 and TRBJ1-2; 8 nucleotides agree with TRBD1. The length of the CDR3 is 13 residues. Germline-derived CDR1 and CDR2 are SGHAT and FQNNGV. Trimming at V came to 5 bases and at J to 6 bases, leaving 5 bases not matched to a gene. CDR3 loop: CASSRTGTNGYTF. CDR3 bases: TGTGCCAGCAGCCGGACAGGGACTAATGGCTACACCTTC.

The CDR3 DNA is TGTGCCAGTGGACTTAGAGCTAACTATGGCTACACCTTC. As protein: CASGLRANYGYTF. V and J are TRBV3-1 and TRBJ1-2; D is undetermined. The V gene's germline CDR1 is LGHDT and CDR2 YNNKEL (reference sequence). Trimming stripped 9 bases from V and 0 bases from J, with 11 bases between. The CDR3 sequence is 13 residues long.

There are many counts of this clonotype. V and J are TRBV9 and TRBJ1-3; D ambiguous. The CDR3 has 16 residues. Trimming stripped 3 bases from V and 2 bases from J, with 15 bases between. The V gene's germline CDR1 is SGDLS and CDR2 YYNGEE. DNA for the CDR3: TGTGCCAGCAGCGGAGGGAATATGGTAGCTGGAAACACCATATATTTT. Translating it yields CASSGGNMVAGNTIYF.

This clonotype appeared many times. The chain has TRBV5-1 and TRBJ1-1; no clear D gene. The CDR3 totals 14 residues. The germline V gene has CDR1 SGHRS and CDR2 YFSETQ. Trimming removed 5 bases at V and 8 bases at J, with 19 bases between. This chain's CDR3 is CASRDRDPRQEAFF. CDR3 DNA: TGCGCCAGCAGGGATCGGGATCCTCGCCAGGAAGCTTTCTTT.

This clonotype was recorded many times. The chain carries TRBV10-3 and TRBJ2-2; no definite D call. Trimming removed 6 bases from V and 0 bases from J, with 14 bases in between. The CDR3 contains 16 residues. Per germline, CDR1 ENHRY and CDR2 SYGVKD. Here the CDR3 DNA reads TGTGCCATCAGCGTTGGACGTGGGACGAACACCGGGGAGCTGTTTTTT. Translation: CAISVGRGTNTGELFF.

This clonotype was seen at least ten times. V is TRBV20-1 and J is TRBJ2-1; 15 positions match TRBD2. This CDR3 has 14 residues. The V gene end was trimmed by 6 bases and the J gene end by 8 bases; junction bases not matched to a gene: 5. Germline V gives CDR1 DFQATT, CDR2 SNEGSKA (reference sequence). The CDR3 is CSARTSGRAYEQFF. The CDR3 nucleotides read TGCAGTGCCCGGACTAGCGGGAGGGCCTATGAGCAGTTCTTC.

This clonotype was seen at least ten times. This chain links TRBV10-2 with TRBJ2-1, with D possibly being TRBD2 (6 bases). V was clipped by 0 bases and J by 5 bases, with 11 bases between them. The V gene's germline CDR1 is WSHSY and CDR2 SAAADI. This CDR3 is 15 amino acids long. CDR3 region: CASSESRDSNNEQFF. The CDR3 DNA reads TGCGCCAGCAGTGAGTCCCGGGACTCGAACAATGAGCAGTTCTTC.

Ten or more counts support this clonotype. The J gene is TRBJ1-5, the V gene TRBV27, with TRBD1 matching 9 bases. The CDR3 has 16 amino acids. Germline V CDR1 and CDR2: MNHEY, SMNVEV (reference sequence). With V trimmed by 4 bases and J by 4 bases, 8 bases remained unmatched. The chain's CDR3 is CASSSLWTGDNQPQHF. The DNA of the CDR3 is TGTGCCAGCAGTTCCCTCTGGACAGGGGATAATCAGCCCCAGCATTTT.

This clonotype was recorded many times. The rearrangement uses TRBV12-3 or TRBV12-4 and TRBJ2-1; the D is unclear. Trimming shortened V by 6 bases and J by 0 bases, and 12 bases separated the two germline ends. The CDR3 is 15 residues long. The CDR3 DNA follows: TGTGCCAGCAGCCTTTCGGGCGGCTCCTACAATGAGCAGTTCTTC. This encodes CASSLSGGSYNEQFF.

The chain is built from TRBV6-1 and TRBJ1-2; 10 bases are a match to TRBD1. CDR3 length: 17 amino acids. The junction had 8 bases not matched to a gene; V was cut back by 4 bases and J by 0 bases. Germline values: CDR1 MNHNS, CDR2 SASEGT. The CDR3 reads CASSAPGTGVTNYGYTF. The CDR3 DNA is TGTGCCAGCAGTGCCCCCGGGACAGGGGTTACTAACTATGGCTACACCTTC.